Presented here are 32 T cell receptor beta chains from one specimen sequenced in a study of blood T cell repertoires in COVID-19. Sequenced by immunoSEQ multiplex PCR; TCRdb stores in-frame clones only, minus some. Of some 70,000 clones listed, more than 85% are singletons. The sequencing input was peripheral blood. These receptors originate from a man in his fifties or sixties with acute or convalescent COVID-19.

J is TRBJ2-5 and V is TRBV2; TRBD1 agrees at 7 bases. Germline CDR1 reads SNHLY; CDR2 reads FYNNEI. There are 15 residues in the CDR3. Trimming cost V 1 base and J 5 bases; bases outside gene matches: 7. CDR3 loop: CASSEGGTATETQYF. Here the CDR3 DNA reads TGTGCCAGCAGTGAAGGAGGGACAGCTACGGAGACCCAGTACTTC.

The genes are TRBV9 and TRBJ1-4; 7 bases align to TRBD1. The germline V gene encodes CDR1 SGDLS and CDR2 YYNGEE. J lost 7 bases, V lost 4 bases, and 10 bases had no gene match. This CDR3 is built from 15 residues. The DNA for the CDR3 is TGTGCCAGCAGCTACGAGGGGGCTAAGGGTGAAAAACTGTTTTTT. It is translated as CASSYEGAKGEKLFF.

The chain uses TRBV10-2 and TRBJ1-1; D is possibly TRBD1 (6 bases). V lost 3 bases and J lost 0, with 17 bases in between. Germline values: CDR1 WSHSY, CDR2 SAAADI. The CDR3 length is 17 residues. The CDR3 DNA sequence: TGCGCCAGCAGTGATCCACAGACAGGCTTACTGAACACTGAAGCTTTCTTT. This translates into CASSDPQTGLLNTEAFF.

The chain's CDR3 is CASGSTGQIATNEKLFF. The CDR3, as DNA: TGTGCTAGTGGTTCGACAGGCCAGATTGCAACTAATGAAAAACTGTTTTTT. The chain links TRBV12-5 to TRBJ1-4; the D gene is possibly TRBD1 (6 bases). Per the germline V gene, CDR1 is LGHNT and CDR2 is FRNRAP. The V gene lost 4 bases and the J gene lost 0 bases, with 15 bases spanning the gap. The CDR3 covers 17 residues.

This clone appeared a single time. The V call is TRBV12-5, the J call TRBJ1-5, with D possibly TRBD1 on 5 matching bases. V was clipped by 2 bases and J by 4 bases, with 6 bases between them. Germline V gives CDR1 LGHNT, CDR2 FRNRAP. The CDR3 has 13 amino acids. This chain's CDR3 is CASGLRGNQPQHF. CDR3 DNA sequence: TGTGCTAGTGGTTTGAGGGGAAATCAGCCCCAGCATTTT.

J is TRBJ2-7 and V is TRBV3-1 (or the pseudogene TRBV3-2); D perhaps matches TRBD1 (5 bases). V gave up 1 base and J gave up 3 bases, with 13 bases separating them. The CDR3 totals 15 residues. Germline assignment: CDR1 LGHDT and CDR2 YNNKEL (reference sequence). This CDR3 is CASSQAPGSDYEQYF. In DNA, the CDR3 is TGTGCCAGCAGCCAAGCTCCAGGGTCAGACTACGAGCAGTACTTC.

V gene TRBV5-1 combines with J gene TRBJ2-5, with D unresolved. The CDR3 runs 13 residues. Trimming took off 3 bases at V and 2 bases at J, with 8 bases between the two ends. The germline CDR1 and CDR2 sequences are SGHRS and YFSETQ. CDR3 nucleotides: TGCGCCAGCAGCTCCGGGTTGCAAGAGACCCAGTACTTC. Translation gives CASSSGLQETQYF.

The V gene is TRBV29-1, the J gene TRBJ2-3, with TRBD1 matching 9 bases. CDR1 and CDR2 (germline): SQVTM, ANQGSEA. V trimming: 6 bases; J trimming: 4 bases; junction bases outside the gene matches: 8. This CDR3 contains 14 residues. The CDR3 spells CSVEDRGGPDTQYF. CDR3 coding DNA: TGCAGCGTGGAGGACAGGGGCGGCCCAGATACGCAGTATTTT.

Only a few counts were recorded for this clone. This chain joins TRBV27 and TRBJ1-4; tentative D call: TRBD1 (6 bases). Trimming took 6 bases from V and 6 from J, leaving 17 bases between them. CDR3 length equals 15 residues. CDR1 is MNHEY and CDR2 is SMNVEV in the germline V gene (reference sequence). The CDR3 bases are TGTGCCAGCAGATCCCACAGGGACGAGGATGAAAAACTGTTTTTT. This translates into CASRSHRDEDEKLFF.

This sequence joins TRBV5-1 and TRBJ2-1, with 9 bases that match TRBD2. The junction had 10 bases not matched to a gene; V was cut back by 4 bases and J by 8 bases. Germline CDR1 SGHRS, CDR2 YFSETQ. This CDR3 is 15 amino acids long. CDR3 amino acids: CASSEAGTSKDEQFF. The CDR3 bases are TGCGCCAGCAGCGAGGCCGGGACTAGCAAAGATGAGCAGTTCTTC.

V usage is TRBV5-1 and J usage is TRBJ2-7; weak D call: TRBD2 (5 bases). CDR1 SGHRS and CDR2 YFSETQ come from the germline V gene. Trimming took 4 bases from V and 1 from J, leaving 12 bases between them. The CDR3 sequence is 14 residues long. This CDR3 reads CASSNSGLSYEQYF. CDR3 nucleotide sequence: TGCGCCAGCAGCAACTCTGGACTTTCCTACGAGCAGTACTTC. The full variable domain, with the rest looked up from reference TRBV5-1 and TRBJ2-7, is KAGVTQTPRYLIKTRGQQVTLSCSPISGHRSVSWYQQTPGQGLQFLFEYFSETQRNKGNFPGRFSGRQFSNSRSEMNVSTLELGDSALYLCASSNSGLSYEQYFGPGTRLTVT.

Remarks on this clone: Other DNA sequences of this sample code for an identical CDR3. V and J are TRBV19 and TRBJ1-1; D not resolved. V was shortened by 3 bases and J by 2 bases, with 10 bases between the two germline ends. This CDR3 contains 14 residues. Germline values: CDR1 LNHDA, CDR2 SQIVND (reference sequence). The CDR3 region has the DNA TGTGCCAGTAGTATGGCAGCGGGAAACACTGAAGCTTTCTTT. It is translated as CASSMAAGNTEAFF.

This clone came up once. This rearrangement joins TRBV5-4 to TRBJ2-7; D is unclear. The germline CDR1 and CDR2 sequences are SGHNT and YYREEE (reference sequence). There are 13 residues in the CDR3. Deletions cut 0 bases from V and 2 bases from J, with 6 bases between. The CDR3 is CASSLGPTYEQYF. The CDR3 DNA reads TGTGCCAGCAGCTTGGGGCCAACCTACGAGCAGTACTTC.

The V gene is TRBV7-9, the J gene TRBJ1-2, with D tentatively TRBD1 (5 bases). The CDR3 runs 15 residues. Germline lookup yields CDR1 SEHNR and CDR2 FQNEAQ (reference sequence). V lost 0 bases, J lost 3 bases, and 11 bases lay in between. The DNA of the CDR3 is TGTGCCAGCAGCTTAGCGCAGGGTACGCACTATGGCTACACCTTC. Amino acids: CASSLAQGTHYGYTF.

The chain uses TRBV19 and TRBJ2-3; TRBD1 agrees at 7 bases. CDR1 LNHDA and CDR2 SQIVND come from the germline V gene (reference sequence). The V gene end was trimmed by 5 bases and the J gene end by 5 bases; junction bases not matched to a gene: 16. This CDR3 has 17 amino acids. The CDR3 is CASSSRGRQGEGDTQYF. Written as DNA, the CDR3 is TGTGCCAGTAGTTCCCGAGGCCGACAGGGAGAGGGAGATACGCAGTATTTT.

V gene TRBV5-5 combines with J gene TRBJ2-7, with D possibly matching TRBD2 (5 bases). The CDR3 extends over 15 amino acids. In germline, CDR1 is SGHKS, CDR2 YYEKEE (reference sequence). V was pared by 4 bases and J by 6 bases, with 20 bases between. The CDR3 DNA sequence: TGTGCCAGCAGCCCCCTGGGTGACTTGGCGGGCGAGCAGTACTTC. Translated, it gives CASSPLGDLAGEQYF.

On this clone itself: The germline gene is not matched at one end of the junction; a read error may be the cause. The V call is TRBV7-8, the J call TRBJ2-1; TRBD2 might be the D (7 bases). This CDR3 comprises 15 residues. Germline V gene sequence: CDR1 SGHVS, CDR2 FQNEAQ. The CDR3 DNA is TGTGCCAGCAGCCAATCCGGGGGGCGGGACCCCCGGGCCCTCTTC. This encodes CASSQSGGRDPRALF.

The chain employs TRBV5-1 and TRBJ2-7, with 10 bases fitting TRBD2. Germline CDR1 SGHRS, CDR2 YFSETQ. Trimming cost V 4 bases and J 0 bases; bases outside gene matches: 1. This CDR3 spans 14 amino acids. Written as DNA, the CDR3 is TGCGCCAGCAGCACTAGCGGGGTCTCCTACGAGCAGTACTTC. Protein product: CASSTSGVSYEQYF.

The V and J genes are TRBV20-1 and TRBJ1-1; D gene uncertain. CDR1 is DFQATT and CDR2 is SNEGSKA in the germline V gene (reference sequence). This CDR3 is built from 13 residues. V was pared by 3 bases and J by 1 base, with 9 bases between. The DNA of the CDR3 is TGCAGTGCTAGTAGACTGGAGAACACTGAAGCTTTCTTT. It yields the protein CSASRLENTEAFF.

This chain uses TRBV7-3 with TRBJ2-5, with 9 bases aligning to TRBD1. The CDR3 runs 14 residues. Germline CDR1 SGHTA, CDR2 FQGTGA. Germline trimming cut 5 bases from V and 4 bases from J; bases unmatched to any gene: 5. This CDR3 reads CASSHGDRAETQYF. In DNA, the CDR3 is TGTGCCAGCAGCCACGGGGACAGGGCAGAGACCCAGTACTTC.

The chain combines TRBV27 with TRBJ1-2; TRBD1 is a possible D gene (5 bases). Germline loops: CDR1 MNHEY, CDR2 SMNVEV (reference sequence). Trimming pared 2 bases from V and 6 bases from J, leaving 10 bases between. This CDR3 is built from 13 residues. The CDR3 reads CASSLITGDGYTF. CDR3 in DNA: TGTGCCAGCAGTTTAATCACAGGCGATGGCTACACCTTC.

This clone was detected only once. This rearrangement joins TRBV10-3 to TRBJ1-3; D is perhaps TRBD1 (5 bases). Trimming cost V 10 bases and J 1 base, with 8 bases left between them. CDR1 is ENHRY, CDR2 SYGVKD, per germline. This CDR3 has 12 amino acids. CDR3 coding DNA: TGTGCCAGCGGGGGGTCTGGAAACACCATATATTTT. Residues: CASGGSGNTIYF.

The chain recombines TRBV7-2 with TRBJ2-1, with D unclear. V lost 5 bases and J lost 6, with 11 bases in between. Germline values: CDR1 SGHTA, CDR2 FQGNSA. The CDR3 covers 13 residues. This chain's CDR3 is CASSITPSNEQFF. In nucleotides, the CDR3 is TGTGCCAGCAGCATAACGCCTAGCAATGAGCAGTTCTTC.

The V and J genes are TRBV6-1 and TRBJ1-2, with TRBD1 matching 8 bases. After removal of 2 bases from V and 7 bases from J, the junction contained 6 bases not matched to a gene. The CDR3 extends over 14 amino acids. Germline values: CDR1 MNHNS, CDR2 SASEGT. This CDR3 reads CASSEKGQVIGYTF. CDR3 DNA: TGTGCCAGCAGTGAAAAGGGACAGGTGATTGGCTACACCTTC.

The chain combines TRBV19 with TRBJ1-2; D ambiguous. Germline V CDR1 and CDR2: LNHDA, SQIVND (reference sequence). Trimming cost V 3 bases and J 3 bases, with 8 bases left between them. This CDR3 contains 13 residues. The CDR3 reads CASSIRPDYGYTF. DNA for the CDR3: TGTGCCAGTAGTATCCGCCCGGACTATGGCTACACCTTC.

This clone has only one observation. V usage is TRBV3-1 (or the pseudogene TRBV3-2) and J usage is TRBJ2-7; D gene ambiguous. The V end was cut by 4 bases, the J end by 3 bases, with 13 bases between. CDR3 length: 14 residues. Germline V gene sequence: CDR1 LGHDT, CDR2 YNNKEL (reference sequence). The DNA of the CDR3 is TGTGCCAGCAGCCCCAGCTCCTGGAGCTACGAGCAGTACTTC. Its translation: CASSPSSWSYEQYF.

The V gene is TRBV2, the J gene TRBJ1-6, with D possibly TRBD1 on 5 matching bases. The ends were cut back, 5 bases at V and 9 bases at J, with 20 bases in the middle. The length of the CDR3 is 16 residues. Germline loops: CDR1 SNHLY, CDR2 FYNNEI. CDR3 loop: CASSPSRARQGSPLHF. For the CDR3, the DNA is TGTGCCAGCAGTCCCTCCCGGGCCCGCCAGGGTTCACCCCTCCACTTT. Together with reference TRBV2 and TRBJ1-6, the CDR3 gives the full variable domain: EPEVTQTPSHQVTQMGQEVILRCVPISNHLYFYWYRQILGQKVEFLVSFYNNEISEKSEIFDDQFSVERPDGSNFTLKIRSTKLEDSAMYFCASSPSRARQGSPLHFGNGTRLTVT.

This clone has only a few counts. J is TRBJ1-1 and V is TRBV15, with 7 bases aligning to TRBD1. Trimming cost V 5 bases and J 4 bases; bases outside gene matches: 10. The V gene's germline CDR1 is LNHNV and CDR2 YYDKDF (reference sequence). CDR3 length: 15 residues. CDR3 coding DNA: TGTGCCACCAGCCAACCACAGGGGCATCGCACTGAAGCTTTCTTT. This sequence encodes CATSQPQGHRTEAFF.

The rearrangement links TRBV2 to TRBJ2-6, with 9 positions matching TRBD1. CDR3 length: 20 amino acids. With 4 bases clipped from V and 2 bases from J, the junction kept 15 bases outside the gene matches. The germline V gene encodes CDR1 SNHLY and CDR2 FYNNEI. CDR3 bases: TGTGCCAGCAGTGCCGCGTTTGGGACAGGGTTTCCCCCTGGGGCCAACGTCCTGACTTTC. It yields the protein CASSAAFGTGFPPGANVLTF.

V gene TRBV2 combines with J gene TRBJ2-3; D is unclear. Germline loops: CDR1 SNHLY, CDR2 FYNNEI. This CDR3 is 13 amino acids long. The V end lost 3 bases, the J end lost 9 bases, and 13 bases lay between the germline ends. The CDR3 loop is CASSEREEATQYF. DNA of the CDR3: TGTGCCAGCAGTGAGCGAGAAGAGGCCACGCAGTATTTT.

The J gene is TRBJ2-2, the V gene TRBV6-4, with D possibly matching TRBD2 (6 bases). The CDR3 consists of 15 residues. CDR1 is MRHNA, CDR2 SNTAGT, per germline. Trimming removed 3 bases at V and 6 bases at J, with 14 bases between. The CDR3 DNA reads TGTGCCAGCAGTGAGATAGCGGAGTCTTCCGGGGAGCTGTTTTTT. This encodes CASSEIAESSGELFF.

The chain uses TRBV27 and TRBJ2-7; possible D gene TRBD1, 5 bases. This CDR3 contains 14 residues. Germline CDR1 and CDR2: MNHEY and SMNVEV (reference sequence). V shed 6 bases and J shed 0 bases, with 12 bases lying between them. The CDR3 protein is CASRRQTSSYEQYF. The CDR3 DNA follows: TGTGCCAGCAGGAGACAGACCTCCTCCTACGAGCAGTACTTC.